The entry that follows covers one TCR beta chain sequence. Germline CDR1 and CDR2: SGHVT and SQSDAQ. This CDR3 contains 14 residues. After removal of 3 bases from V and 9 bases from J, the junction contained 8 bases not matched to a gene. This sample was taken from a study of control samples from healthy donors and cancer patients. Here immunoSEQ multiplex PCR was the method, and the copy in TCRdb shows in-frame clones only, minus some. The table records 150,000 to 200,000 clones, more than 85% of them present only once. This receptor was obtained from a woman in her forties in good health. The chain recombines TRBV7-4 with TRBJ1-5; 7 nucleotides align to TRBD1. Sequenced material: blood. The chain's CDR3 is CASSLIWTGWPQHF. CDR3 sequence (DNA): TGTGCCAGCAGCTTGATATGGACAGGCTGGCCCCAGCATTTT.